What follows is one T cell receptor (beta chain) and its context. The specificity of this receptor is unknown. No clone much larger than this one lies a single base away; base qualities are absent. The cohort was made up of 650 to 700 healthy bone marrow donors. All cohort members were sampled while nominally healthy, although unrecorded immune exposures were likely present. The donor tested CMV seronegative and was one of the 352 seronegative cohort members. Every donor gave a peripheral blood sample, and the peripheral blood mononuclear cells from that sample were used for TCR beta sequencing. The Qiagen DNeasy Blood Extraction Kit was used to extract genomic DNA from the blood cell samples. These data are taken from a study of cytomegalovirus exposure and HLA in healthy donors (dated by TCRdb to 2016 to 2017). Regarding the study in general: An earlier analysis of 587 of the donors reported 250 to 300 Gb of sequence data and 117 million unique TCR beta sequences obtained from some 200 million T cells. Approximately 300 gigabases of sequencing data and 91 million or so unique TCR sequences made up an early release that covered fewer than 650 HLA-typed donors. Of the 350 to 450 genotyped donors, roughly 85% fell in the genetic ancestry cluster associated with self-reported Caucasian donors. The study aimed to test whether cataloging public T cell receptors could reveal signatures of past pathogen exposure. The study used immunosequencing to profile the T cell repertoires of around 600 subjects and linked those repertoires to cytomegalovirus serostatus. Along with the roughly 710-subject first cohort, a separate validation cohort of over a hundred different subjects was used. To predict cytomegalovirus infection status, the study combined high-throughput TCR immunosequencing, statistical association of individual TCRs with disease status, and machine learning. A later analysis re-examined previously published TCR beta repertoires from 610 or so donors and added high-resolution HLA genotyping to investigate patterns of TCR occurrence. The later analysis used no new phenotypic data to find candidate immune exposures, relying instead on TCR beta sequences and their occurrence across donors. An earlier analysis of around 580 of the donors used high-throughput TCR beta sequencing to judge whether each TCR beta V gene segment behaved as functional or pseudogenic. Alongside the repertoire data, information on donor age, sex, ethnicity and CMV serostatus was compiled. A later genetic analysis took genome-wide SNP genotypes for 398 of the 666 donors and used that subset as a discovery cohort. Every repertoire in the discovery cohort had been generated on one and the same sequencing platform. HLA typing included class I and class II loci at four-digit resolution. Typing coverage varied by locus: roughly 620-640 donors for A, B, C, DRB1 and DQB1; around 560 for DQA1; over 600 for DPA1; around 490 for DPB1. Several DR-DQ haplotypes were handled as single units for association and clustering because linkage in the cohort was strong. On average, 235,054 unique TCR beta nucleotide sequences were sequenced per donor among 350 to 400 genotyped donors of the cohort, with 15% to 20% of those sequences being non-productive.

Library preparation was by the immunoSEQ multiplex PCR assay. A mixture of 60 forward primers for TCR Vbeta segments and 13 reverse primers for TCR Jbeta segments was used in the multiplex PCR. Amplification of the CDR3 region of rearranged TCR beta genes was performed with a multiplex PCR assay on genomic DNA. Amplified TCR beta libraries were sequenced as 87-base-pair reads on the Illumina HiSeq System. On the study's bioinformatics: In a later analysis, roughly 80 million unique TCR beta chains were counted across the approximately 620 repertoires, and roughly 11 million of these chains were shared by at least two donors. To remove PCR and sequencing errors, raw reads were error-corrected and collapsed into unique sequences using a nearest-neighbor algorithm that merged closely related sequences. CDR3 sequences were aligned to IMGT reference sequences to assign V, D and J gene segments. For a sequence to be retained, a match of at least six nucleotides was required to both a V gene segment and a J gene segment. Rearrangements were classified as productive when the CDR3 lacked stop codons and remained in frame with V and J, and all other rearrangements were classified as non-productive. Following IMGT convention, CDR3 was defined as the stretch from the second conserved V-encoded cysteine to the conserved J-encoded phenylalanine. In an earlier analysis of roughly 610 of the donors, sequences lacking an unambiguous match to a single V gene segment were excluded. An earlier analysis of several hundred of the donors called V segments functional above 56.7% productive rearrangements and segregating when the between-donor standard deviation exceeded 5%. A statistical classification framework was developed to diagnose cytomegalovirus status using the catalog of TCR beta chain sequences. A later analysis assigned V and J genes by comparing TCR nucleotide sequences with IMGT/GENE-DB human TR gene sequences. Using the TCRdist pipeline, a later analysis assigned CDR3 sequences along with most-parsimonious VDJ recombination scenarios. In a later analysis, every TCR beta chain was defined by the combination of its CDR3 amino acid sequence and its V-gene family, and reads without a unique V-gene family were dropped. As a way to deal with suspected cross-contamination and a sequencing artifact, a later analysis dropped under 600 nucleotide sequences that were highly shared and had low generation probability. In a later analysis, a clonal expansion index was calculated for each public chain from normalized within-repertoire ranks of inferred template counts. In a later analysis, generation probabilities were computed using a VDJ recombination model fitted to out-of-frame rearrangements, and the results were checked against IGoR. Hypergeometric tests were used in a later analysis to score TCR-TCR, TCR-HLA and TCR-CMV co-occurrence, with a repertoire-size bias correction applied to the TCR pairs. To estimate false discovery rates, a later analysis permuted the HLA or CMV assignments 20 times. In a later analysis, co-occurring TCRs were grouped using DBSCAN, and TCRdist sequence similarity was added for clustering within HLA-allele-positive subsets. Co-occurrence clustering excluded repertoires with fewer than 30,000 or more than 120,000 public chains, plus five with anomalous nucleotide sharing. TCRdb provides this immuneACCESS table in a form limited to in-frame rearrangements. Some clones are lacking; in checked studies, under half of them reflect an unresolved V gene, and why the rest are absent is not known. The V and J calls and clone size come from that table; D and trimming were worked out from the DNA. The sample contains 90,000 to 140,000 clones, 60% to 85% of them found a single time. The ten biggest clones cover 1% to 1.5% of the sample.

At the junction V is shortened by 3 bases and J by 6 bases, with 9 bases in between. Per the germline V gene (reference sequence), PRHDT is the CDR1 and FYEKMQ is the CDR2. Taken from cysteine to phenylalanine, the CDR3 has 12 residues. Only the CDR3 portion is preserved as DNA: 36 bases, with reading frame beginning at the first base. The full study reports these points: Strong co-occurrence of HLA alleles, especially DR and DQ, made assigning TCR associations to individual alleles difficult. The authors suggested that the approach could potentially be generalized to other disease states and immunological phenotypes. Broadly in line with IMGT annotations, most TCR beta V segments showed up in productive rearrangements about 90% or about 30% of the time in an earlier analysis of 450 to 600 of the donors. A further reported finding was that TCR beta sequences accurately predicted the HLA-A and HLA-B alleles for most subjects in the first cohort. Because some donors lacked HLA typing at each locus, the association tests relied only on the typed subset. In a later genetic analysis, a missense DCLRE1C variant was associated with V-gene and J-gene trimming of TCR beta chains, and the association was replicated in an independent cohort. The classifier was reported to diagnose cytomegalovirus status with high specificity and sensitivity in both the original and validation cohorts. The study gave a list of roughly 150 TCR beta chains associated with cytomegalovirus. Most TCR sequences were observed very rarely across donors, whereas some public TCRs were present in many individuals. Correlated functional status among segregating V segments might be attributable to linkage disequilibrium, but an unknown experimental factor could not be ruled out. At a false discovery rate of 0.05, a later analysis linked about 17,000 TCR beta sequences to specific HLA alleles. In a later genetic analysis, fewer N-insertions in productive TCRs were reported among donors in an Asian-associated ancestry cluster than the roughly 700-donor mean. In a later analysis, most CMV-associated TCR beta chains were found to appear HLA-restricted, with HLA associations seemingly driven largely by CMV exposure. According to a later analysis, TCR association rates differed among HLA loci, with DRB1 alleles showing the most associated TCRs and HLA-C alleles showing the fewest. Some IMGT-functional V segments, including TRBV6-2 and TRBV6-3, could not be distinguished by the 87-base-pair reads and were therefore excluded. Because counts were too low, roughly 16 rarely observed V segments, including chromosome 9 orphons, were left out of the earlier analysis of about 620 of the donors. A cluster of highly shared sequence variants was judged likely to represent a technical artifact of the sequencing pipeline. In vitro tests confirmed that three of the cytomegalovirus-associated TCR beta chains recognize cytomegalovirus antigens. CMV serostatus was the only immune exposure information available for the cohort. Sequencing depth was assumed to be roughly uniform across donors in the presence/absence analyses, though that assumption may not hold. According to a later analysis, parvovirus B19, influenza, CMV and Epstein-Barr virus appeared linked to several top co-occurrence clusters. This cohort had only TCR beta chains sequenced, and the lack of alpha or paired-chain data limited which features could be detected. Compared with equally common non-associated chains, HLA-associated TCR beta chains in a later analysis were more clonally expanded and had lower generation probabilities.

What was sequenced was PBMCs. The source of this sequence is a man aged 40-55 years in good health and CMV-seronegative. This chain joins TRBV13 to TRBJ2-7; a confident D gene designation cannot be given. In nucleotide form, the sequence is TGTGCCAGCAGCTTTAGTGTGTCCGAGCAGTACTTC. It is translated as CASSFSVSEQYF. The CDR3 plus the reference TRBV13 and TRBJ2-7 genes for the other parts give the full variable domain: AAGVIQSPRHLIKEKRETATLKCYPIPRHDTVYWYQQGPGQDPQFLISFYEKMQSDKGSIPDRFSAQQFSDYHSELNMSSLELGDSALYFCASSFSVSEQYFGPGTRLTVT.